A selection of T cell receptor beta chains follows, all from one sample in a study of blood T cell repertoires in COVID-19. Assay: immunoSEQ multiplex PCR; the TCRdb copy retains only in-frame clones and omits some. Of 450,000 or so clones detected, roughly 89% appear once; the ten largest clones hold approximately 0.9%. The material sequenced was peripheral blood. Every receptor here comes from a man younger than 35 with COVID-19, enrolled during active disease. Each CDR3 is given with its conserved first and last residue. A D gene is named only where the DNA matches it firmly. The size of a clone is reported for some rows only, either as once, few or many, or as a class for expanded clones.

CDR3 DNA: TGTGCCAGCAGCCCACCCCACAGGGGTATGAATGAGCAGTTCTTC; CDR3 protein: CASSPPHRGMNEQFF; clone size: .; V gene: TRBV28; J gene: TRBJ2-1; D gene: TRBD1
CDR3 DNA: TGTGCCAGCAGCGTCGGGACAGTTAATCAGCCCCAGCATTTT; CDR3 protein: CASSVGTVNQPQHF; clone size: .; V gene: TRBV9; J gene: TRBJ1-5; D gene: TRBD1
CDR3 DNA: TGTGCCACCAGTGATTTGAACTTCAATGAGCAGTTCTTC; CDR3 protein: CATSDLNFNEQFF; clone size: .; V gene: TRBV24-1; J gene: TRBJ2-1; D gene: .
CDR3 DNA: TGTGCCAGCAGCCGACTAGCGGGAACCTACAATGAGCAGTTCTTC; CDR3 protein: CASSRLAGTYNEQFF; clone size: .; V gene: TRBV11-3; J gene: TRBJ2-1; D gene: TRBD2
CDR3 DNA: TGTGCCAGCACACAGGACAGGGGGTACCAAGAGACCCAGTACTTC; CDR3 protein: CASTQDRGYQETQYF; clone size: .; V gene: TRBV9; J gene: TRBJ2-5; D gene: TRBD1
CDR3 DNA: TGTGCCAGCAGCCCGCAGGGGTTAAGGGGCAATCAGCCCCAGCATTTT; CDR3 protein: CASSPQGLRGNQPQHF; clone size: .; V gene: TRBV7-9; J gene: TRBJ1-5; D gene: .
CDR3 DNA: TGTGCCAGCAGCCGCGGGGACAGGGTAGAGCAGTACTTC; CDR3 protein: CASSRGDRVEQYF; clone size: .; V gene: TRBV3-1/TRBV3-2; J gene: TRBJ2-7; D gene: TRBD1
CDR3 DNA: TGTGCCAGCAGCTTAGGCCACGGGACAGGGGGAGAGACCCAGTACTTC; CDR3 protein: CASSLGHGTGGETQYF; clone size: .; V gene: TRBV11-2; J gene: TRBJ2-5; D gene: TRBD1
CDR3 DNA: TGTGCCAGCAGCCAAGATTCGGTCGTGACGGGAAATATAGCGTACTACGAGCAGTACTTC; CDR3 protein: CASSQDSVVTGNIAYYEQYF; clone size: once; V gene: TRBV4-2; J gene: TRBJ2-7; D gene: .
CDR3 DNA: TGTGCCAGCAGCTCAGACCAGTTAGCGACCTACGAGCAGTACTTC; CDR3 protein: CASSSDQLATYEQYF; clone size: .; V gene: TRBV7-2; J gene: TRBJ2-7; D gene: .
CDR3 DNA: TGTGCCAGCAGCCAACAATTAGCGGGGGGGCAAGAGACCCAGTACTTC; CDR3 protein: CASSQQLAGGQETQYF; clone size: .; V gene: TRBV7-2; J gene: TRBJ2-5; D gene: TRBD2
CDR3 DNA: TGCGCCAGCAGTGCCGGGACAGGAGTGCTGAGCGAGCAGTACTTC; CDR3 protein: CASSAGTGVLSEQYF; clone size: .; V gene: TRBV10-1; J gene: TRBJ2-7; D gene: TRBD1
CDR3 DNA: TGTGCCAGCAGTGATTGGGACAGGGGGAACACCGGGGAGCTGTTTTTT; CDR3 protein: CASSDWDRGNTGELFF; clone size: .; V gene: TRBV6-1; J gene: TRBJ2-2; D gene: TRBD1
CDR3 DNA: TGTGCCAGCAGTCAGGACAGGCCTTCACCCCTCCACTTT; CDR3 protein: CASSQDRPSPLHF; clone size: .; V gene: TRBV6-5; J gene: TRBJ1-6; D gene: TRBD1
CDR3 DNA: TGTGCCAGCAGCTTAGCCCCACTAGCGGGGTGGTTTGGCGGGGAGCTGTTTTTT; CDR3 protein: CASSLAPLAGWFGGELFF; clone size: once; V gene: TRBV7-9; J gene: TRBJ2-2; D gene: TRBD2
CDR3 DNA: TGTGCCAGCAGCGGCCCGGGGAGAGGCACAGATACGCAGTATTTT; CDR3 protein: CASSGPGRGTDTQYF; clone size: .; V gene: TRBV5-8; J gene: TRBJ2-3; D gene: .
CDR3 DNA: TGTGCCAGCAGCGTAGACCAGGCGTACGAGCAGTACTTC; CDR3 protein: CASSVDQAYEQYF; clone size: .; V gene: TRBV9; J gene: TRBJ2-7; D gene: .
CDR3 DNA: TGCGCCAGCAGCGTGACAGGGTTCGGCAATGAGCAGTTCTTC; CDR3 protein: CASSVTGFGNEQFF; clone size: .; V gene: TRBV5-1; J gene: TRBJ2-1; D gene: TRBD1
CDR3 DNA: TGTGCCAGCAGTTACGATTCAGGGACAACGACCTACGAGCAGTACTTC; CDR3 protein: CASSYDSGTTTYEQYF; clone size: .; V gene: TRBV6-5; J gene: TRBJ2-7; D gene: .
CDR3 DNA: TGCGCCAGCAGCTTTCTTAGCGGAAGCACAGATACGCAGTATTTT; CDR3 protein: CASSFLSGSTDTQYF; clone size: .; V gene: TRBV5-1; J gene: TRBJ2-3; D gene: .